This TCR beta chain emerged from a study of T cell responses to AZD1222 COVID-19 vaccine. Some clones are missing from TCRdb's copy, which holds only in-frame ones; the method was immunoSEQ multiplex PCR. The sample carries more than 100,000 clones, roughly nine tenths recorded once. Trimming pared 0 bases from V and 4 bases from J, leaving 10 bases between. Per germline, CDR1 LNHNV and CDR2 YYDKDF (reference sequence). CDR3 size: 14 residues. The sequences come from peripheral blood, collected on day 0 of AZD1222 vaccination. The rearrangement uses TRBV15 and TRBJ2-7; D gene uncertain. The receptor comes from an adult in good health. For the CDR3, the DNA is TGTGCCACCAGCAGAGATAGTCTGTCTTACGAGCAGTACTTC. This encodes CATSRDSLSYEQYF.